This TCR beta chain was found in a study of Ad26.COV2.S vaccination and SARS-CoV-2 variants. Comments on this clone: Its antigen is currently unknown.

Treatment reported: around 19 received Ad26.COV2.S at low or high dose, single or two shots; a few received placebo; per-sample allocation not given. Sampling happened 63 days after the first vaccine or placebo injection. Germline V gives CDR1 LNHNV, CDR2 YYDKDF (reference sequence). The CDR3 extends over 13 amino acids. V lost 0 bases, J lost 6 bases, and 7 bases lay in between. Study-wide results and caveats: Vaccinees displayed broader spike-specific TCR repertoires than placebo recipients.

TCRdb's copy holds only in-frame clones and misses some; the assay was immunoSEQ multiplex PCR. This sample yields 300,000 to 400,000 clones, of which 88% are seen a single time; 6.4% belongs to the top ten. The specimen was peripheral blood, collected in a trial of Ad26.COV2.S vaccine versus placebo. This chain links TRBV15 with TRBJ2-3; D remains ambiguous. The receptor was derived from a person between 18 and 60 years old who received the Ad26.COV2.S COVID-19 vaccine or a placebo. This CDR3 reads CATSRDHIDTQYF. The CDR3 region has the DNA TGTGCCACCAGCAGAGATCACATTGATACGCAGTATTTT.